This TCR beta chain was sequenced for a study of shared clonotypes between healthy human individuals. Turning to the study itself: Donor composition was a couple of women and a few men, aged 18 to 49. The study, taken as a whole, reports: Rarefaction demonstrated incomplete sorted-subset sequencing despite large depth.

This clone came up once. Its antigen is unknown. Repertoires were generated with immunoSEQ multiplex PCR, while TCRdb's copy carries only in-frame clones and drops some. This table holds 2,500,000 or so clones, 90% to 95% found once. The donor population consisted of healthy HIV-negative adults with no recent acute infections or vaccinations. The authors divided CD4+ cells into CD45RA+ naive and CD45RA-negative memory subsets. Trimming cost V 7 bases and J 6 bases; bases outside gene matches: 10. The germline V gene has CDR1 MDHEN and CDR2 SYDVKM. This CDR3 spans 15 amino acids. This clonotype originated in a man younger than 35 in good health. Some clones in this sample may be carry-over from other donors' samples. Sequenced sample: naive CD4+ T cells from PBMCs. Subset: CD45RA+ positively selected. The rearrangement links TRBV28 to TRBJ2-1, with 9 nucleotides matching TRBD2. CDR3 nucleotide sequence: TGTGCCAGCAAAAGGGCGGGAGGGCCATTCAATGAGCAGTTCTTC. It specifies CASKRAGGPFNEQFF.